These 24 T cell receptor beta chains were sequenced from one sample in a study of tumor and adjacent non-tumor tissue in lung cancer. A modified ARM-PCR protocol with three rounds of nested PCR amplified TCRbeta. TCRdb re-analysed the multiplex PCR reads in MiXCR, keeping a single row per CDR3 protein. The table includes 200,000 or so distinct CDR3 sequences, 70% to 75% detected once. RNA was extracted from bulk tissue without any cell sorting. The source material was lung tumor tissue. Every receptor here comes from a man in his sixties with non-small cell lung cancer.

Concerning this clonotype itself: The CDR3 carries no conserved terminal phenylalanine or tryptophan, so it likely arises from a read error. The CDR3 region has the DNA TGCAGTACTTCTGACTACAACACCGGGGAGCTGTTTTCT. This gives the protein CSTSDYNTGELFS. The chain recombines TRBV20-1 with TRBJ2-2, with D possibly being TRBD2 (5 bases). V lost 8 bases to trimming and J lost 2 bases, with 12 bases between them. The CDR3 has 13 amino acids. Looked up from germline, CDR1 is DFQATT and CDR2 is SNEGSKA (reference sequence).

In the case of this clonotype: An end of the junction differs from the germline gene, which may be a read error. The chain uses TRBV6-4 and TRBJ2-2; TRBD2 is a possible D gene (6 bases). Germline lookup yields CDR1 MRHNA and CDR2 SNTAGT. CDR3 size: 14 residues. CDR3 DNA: TGTGCCAGCTCGACCGCCCCGGGCACCGGGGGGCTGTTTTTT. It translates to CASSTAPGTGGLFF.

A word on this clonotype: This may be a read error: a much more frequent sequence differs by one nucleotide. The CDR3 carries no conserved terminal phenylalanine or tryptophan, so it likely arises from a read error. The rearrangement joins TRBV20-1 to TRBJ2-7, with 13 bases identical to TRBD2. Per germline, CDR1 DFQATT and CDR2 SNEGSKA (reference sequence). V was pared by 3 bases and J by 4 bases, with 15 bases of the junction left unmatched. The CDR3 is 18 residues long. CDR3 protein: CSASPQGLAGEWGYEQYL. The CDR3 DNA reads TGCAGTGCTAGCCCTCAAGGACTAGCGGGAGAATGGGGTTACGAGCAGTACCTC.

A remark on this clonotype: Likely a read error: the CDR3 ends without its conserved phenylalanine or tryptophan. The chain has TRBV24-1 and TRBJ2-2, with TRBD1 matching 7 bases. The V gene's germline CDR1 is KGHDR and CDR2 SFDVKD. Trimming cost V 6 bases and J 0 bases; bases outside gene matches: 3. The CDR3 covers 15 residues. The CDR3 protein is CATSPQGANTGELFY. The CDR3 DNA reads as TGTGCCACCAGTCCGCAGGGGGCGAACACCGGGGAGCTGTTTTAT.

CDR3 residues: CASSEGTAPTDTQYF. Written as DNA, the CDR3 is TGTGCCAGCAGTGAGGGGACGGCCCCCACAGATACGCAGTATTTT. This chain uses TRBV6-1 with TRBJ2-3; D is tentatively TRBD1 or TRBD2 (5 bases each). This CDR3 is built from 15 residues. Germline loops: CDR1 MNHNS, CDR2 SASEGT. Trimming took 3 bases from V and 2 from J, leaving 12 bases between them.

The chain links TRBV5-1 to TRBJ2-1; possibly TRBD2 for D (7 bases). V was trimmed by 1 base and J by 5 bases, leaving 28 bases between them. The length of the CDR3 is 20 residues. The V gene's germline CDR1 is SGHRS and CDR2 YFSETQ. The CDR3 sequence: CASSLRTSVGARLADNEQFF. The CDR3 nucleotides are TGCGCCAGCAGCTTGAGAACTAGCGTGGGGGCTAGGCTCGCGGACAATGAGCAGTTCTTC.

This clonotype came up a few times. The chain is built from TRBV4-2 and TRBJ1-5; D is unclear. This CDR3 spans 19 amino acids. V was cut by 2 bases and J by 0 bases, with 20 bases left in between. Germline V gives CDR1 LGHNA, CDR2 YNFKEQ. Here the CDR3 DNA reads TGTGCCAGCAGCCAATCCCCGGGATCCCCTCTTTATAGCAATCAGCCCCAGCATTTT. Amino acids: CASSQSPGSPLYSNQPQHF.

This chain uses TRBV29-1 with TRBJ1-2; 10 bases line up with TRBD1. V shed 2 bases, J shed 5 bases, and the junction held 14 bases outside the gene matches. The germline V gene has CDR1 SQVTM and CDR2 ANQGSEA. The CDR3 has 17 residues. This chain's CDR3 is CSVEKDRRQGARYGYTF. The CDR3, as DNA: TGCAGCGTTGAAAAGGACAGGAGACAGGGGGCCAGGTATGGCTACACCTTC.

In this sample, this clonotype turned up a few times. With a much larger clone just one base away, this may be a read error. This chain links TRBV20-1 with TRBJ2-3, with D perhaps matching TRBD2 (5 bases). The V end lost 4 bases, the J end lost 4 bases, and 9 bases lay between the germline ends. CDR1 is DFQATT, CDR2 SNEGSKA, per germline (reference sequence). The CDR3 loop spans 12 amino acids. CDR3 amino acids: CSAKWGADTQYF. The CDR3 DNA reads TGCAGTGCTAAATGGGGAGCAGATACGCAGTATTTT.

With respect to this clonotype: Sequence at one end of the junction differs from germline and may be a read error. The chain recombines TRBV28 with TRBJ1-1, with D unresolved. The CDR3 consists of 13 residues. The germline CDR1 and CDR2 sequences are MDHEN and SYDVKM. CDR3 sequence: CASSLLARTEAVF. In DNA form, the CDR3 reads TGTGCCAGCAGTTTACTAGCGAGGACTGAAGCTGTCTTT.

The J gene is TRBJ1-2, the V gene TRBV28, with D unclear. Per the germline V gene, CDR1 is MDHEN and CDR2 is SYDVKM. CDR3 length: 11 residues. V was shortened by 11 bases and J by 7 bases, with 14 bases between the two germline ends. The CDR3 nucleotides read TGTGCCGCGAGAGGGTTACGTGGCTACACCTTC. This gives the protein CAARGLRGYTF.

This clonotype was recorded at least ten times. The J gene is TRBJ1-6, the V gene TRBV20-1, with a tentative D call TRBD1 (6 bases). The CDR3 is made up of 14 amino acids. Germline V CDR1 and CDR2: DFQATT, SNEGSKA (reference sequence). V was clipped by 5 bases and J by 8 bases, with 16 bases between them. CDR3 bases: TGCAGTGCTGACCGAGGGGGGGTTGATTCACCCCTCCACTTT. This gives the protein CSADRGGVDSPLHF.

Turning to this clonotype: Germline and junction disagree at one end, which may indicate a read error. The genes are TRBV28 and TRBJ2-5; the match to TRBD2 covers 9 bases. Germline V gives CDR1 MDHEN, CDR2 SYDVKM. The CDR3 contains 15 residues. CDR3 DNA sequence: TGTGCCAGCAGTTCCTTTACTAGCGGGCGAGGGACCGAGTACTTC. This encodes CASSSFTSGRGTEYF.

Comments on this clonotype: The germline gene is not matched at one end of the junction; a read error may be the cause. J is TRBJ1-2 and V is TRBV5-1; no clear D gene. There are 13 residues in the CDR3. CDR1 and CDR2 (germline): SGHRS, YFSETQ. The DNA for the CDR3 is TGCGCCAACAGCTTAGACGGCGGCAATGGCTACACCTTC. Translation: CANSLDGGNGYTF.

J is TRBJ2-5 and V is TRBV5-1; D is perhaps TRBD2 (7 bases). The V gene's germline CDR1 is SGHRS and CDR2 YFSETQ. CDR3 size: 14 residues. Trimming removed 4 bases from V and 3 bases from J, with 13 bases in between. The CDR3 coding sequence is TGCGCCAGCAGCCGGGGGGCAGTCGAAGAGACCCAGTACTTC. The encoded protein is CASSRGAVEETQYF.

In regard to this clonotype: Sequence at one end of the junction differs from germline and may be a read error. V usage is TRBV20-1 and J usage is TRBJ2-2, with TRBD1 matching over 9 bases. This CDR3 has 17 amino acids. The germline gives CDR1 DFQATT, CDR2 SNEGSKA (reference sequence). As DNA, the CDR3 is TGCAGTGCTAGAACCTCGGGACAGGGTACGAACACTGGGGAGCTGTTTTTT. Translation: CSARTSGQGTNTGELFF.

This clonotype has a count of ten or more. CDR3 region: CASSLGLAGGPQNDNEQFF. The CDR3 region has the DNA TGTGCCAGCAGCTTAGGGCTAGCGGGAGGCCCCCAAAACGACAATGAGCAGTTCTTC. The V gene is TRBV11-3, the J gene TRBJ2-1; TRBD2 agrees at 11 bases. The V segment lost 1 base and the J segment 5 bases; nucleotides outside the gene matches: 13. CDR1 and CDR2 from the germline V gene are SGHNT and YENEEA. The CDR3 has 19 amino acids.

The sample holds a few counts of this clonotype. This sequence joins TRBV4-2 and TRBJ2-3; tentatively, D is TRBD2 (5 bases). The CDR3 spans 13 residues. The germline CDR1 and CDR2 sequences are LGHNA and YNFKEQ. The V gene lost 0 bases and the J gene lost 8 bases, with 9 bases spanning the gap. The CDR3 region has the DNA TGTGCCAGCAGCCAAGATCTGACTACTACGCAGTATTTT. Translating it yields CASSQDLTTTQYF.

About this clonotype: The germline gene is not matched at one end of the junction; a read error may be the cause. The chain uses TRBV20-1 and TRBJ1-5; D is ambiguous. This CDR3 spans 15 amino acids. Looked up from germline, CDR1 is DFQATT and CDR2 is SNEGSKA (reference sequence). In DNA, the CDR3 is TGCCGTGCTAGAGATCCTACAGATAGCAATCAGCCCCAGCTTTTT. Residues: CRARDPTDSNQPQLF.

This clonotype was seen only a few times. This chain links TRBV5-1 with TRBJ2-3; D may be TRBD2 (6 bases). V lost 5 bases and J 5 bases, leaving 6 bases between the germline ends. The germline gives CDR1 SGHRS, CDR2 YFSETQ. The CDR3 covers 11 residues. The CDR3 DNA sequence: TGCGCCAGCAGGCGGGAAGATACGCAGTATTTT. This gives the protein CASRREDTQYF.

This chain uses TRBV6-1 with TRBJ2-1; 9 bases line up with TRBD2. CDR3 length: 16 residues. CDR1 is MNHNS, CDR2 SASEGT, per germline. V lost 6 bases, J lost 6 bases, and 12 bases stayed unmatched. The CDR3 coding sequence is TGTGCCAGCAGCGATCAGGTAGCGGGAGCAGGCAATGAGCAGTTCTTC. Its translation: CASSDQVAGAGNEQFF.

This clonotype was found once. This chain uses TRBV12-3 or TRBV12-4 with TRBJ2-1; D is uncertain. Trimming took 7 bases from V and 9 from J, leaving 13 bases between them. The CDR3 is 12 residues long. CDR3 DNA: TGTGCCAGCACCTCCACATGGGGTGAGCAGTTCTTC. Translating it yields CASTSTWGEQFF.

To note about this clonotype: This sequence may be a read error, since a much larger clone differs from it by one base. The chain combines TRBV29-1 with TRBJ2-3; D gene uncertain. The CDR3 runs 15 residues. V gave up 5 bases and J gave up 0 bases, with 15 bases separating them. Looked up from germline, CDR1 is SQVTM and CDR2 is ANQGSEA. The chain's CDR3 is CSVWAPTLSTDTQYF. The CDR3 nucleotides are TGCAGCGTTTGGGCACCTACACTTAGCACAGATACGCAGTATTTT.

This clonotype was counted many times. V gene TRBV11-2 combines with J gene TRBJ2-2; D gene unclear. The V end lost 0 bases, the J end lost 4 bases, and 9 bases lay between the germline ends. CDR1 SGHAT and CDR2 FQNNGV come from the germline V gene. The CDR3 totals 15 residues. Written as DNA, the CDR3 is TGTGCCAGCAGCTTAGATCGGTGGAGCACCGGGGAGCTGTTTTTT. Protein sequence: CASSLDRWSTGELFF.